This T cell receptor beta chain was retrieved from a study of blood T cell repertoires in COVID-19. Looking at the study overall: The origin of the acute and convalescent COVID-19 samples was the United States, Italy and Spain. The analysed material was cDNA or gDNA that came from T cells, B-cell-depleted T cells, or PBMCs.

In the original processing: Reference gene primer amplification gave estimated nucleated cell counts. The assay was immunoSEQ multiplex PCR, and TCRdb's table has in-frame clones only and misses some. The V and J calls and the clone size are those of that table, but D and trimming were determined from the DNA. This table holds a few hundred thousand clones, around 87% found once. CDR1 is MGHRA and CDR2 is YSYEKL in the germline V gene. The CDR3 runs 15 residues. V was pared by 3 bases and J by 0 bases, with 11 bases between. The sequenced material came from peripheral blood. The gene calls are TRBV4-1 and TRBJ1-1, with D possibly being TRBD1 (5 bases). The receptor comes from a woman between 50 and 59 years old who had recovered from COVID-19. DNA of the CDR3: TGCGCCAGCAGCCAGATACAGGTCATGAACACTGAAGCTTTCTTT. This gives the protein CASSQIQVMNTEAFF.